This T cell receptor (beta chain) was captured by sequencing in a study of neurological immune-mediated disorders (dated by TCRdb to 2018 to 2020). The study in broad terms: Among the roughly 34 multiple sclerosis patients, relapsing-remitting MS accounted for around 30 and secondary progressive MS accounted for 3. The cohort included 60 to 75 subjects: some 14 with HAM/TSP, some 34 with multiple sclerosis, and 20 or so healthy controls. The roughly 100 TCR-beta libraries included longitudinal samples, technical triplicates and paired sorted CD4+ and CD8+ T-cell subsets alongside PBMC samples. The study compared peripheral blood TCR-beta repertoires of HTLV-I-associated myelopathy (HAM/TSP) patients, multiple sclerosis patients and healthy controls using UMI-based sequencing. General conclusions and limits of the study: Expanded clones from different subjects shared no identical CDR3 amino acid sequences, which suggests that TCR-beta repertoires were private in all groups. Phylogenetic analysis grouped repertoires from 18 of 34 MS patients into a cluster of related CDR3 sequences, suggesting a possible repertoire-level signature. No association of the MS cluster with clinical or MRI features was observed, and the need for larger cohorts was stated by the authors. TCR clonal expansion was greatest in HAM/TSP patients and smallest in MS patients, who ranked below even healthy controls.

For the unsorted PBMC libraries, 2 million PBMCs were stored in RNAlater at -80 degrees C until RNA extraction and were used to generate the libraries. The multiple sclerosis patients were enrolled in a US clinical protocol that used magnetic resonance imaging to evaluate disease progression. PBMCs were separated from peripheral blood using Ficoll-Hypaque density gradient centrifugation and then cryopreserved in liquid nitrogen. cDNA synthesis used template-switch 5'RACE with a primer carrying a 10-nucleotide random unique molecular identifier tagging each TCR transcript. Every sequencing run yielded over 170 million TCR-beta sequences covering 15-18 subjects. The RNeasy kit was used for extraction of total RNA. TCR-beta VDJ regions were amplified with primers for the TCR constant region and the 5'RACE anchor, using the KAPA Real-time Library Amplification kit. Sample indexes and Illumina adaptors were added in a first PCR, after which library yield was increased in a second PCR. After Ampure bead purification, the roughly 650 bp TCR product was size-selected on a 2% E-gel SizeSelection system. Before pooling, library quality was checked on a Bioanalyzer, concentration was measured with Qubit, and libraries were quantified with the Kapa Library Quantification kit. An Illumina HiSeq 2500 was used to sequence the libraries paired-end at 2 x 150 bp. To increase sequence diversity, roughly 23-30% phiX was spiked into each library pool. The original methods were these. Quality-filtered reads were processed with the UMI-based MiGEC pipeline, which removed over 75% of raw TCR sequences during error correction. VDJ genes were aligned to IMGT germline references, and clonotypes were defined by unique CDR3 amino acid sequence plus V-J genes. Clonal expansion, Shannon diversity and CDR3 relatedness were evaluated with VDJtools (CalcPairwiseDistances, ClusterSamples), while phylogenetic trees were built in CLCbio workbench. Using coefficient-of-variation modelling across technical triplicates, the study counted a clone as expanded if it had at least 8 unique UMIs. In-frame beta chains were kept once TCRdb had trimmed the public reads at Q25 with fastp and called clones with MiXCR. Rows with one shared CDR3 protein collapse into an entry with the most common genes and DNA. The V and J calls come from TCRdb's annotation, not from the publication. A total of about 66,000 distinct CDR3 sequences appear in this sample, roughly 4.3% of them only once. The ten largest clones represent approximately 7% of the sample.

CDR1 is given as LGHNA and CDR2 as YNFKEQ, both from the germline V gene. V is clipped by 1 base and J by 1 base, and the sequence between their germline boundaries is 7 bases long. The CDR3 has 14 amino acids, counting the end cysteine and phenylalanine. The read is trimmed to its CDR3 DNA, 42 bases read in frame from base 1. This clonotype was detected many times. The antigen it recognizes is unknown. The input lacks base qualities; no much larger clone sits a single base away. In this chain, TRBV4-2 is recombined with TRBJ1-1; a weak D assignment points to TRBD1 (6 bases agree). The source of this sequence is a man under 40 with multiple sclerosis. The material sequenced was PBMCs. The CDR3 reads CASSQVQGNTEAFF. The DNA is as follows: TGTGCCAGCAGCCAAGTACAGGGGAACACTGAAGCTTTCTTT.